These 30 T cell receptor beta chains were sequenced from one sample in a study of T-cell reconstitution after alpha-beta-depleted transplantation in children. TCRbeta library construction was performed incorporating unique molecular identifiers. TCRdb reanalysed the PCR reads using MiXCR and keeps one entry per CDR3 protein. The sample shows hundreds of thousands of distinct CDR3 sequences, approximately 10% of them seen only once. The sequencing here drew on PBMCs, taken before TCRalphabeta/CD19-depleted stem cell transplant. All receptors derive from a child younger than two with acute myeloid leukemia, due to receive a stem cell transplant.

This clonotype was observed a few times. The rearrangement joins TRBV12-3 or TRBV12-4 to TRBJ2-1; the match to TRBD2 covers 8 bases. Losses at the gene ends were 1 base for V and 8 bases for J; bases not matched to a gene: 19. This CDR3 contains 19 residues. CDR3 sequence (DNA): TGTGCCAGCAGTTTAGGGTCAGCGGGAGTAATCCGTCGGCTCGATGAGCAGTTCTTC. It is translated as CASSLGSAGVIRRLDEQFF.

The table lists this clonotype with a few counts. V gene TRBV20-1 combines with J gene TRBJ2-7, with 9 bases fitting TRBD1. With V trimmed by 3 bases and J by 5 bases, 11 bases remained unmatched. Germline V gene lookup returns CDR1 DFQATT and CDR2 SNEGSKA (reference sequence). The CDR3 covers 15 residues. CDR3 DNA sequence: TGCAGTGCTAGGCGACCGGGACAGGGCGTCCACGAGCAGTACTTC. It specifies CSARRPGQGVHEQYF.

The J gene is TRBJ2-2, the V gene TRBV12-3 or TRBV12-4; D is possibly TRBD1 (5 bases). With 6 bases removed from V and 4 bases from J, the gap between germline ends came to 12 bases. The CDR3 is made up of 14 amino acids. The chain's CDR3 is CASRPTVTTGELFF. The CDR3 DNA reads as TGTGCCAGCAGACCGACAGTAACCACCGGGGAGCTGTTTTTT.

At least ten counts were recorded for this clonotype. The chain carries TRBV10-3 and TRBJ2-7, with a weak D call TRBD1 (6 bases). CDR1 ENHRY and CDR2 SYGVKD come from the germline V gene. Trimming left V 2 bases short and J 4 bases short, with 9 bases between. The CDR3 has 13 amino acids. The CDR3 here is CAISETTGYEQYF. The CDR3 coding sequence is TGTGCCATCAGTGAGACCACAGGGTACGAGCAGTACTTC.

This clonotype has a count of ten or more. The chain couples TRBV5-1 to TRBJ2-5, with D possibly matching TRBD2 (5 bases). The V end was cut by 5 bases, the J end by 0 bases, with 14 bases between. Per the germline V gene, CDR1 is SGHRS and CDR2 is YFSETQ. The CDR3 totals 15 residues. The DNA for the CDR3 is TGCGCCAGCAGTCCCGGACGGGGATACCAAGAGACCCAGTACTTC. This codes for CASSPGRGYQETQYF.

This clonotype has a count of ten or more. CDR3 protein: CASSLDLSGTDTQYF. The CDR3 DNA reads as TGTGCCAGCAGCTTAGATCTTAGCGGCACAGATACGCAGTATTTT. This rearrangement joins TRBV7-2 to TRBJ2-3; perhaps TRBD2 as D (5 bases). CDR1 is SGHTA, CDR2 FQGNSA, per germline. This CDR3 has 15 residues. The V end was cut by 1 base, the J end by 1 base, with 9 bases between.

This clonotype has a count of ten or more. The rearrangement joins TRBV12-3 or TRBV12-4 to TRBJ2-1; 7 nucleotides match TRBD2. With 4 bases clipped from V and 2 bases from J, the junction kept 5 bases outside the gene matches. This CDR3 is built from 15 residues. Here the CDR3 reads CASSSGGPTYNEQFF. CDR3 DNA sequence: TGTGCCAGCAGTTCGGGAGGTCCTACCTACAATGAGCAGTTCTTC.

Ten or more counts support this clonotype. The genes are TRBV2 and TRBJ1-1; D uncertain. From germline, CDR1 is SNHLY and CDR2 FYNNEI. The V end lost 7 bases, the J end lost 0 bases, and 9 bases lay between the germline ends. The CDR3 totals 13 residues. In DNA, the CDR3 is TGTGCCAGCACTCAACATTTGAACACTGAAGCTTTCTTT. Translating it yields CASTQHLNTEAFF.

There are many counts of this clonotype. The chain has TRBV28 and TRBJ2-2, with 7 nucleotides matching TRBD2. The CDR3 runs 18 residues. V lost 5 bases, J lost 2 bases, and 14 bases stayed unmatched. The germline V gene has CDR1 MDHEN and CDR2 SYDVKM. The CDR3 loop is CASSPRPRAGNNTGELFF. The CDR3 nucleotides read TGTGCCAGCAGTCCCCGGCCGAGAGCGGGAAACAACACCGGGGAGCTGTTTTTT.

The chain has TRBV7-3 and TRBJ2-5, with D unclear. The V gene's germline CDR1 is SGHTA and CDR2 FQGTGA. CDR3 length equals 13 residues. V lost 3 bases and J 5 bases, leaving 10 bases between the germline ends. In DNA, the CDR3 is TGTGCCAGCAGCTTCGGTCCTGATGAGACCCAGTACTTC. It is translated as CASSFGPDETQYF.

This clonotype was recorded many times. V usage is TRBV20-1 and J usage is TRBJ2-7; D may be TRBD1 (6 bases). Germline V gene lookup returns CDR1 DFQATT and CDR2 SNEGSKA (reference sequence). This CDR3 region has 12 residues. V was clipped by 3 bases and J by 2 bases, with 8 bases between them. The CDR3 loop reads CSARQGPYEQYF. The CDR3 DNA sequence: TGCAGTGCTAGGCAGGGGCCCTACGAGCAGTACTTC.

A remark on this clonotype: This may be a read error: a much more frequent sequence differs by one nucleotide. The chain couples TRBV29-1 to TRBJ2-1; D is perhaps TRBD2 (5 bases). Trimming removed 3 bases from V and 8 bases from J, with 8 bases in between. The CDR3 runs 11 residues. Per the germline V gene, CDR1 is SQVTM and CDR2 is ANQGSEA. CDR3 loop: CSVDPGYEQFF. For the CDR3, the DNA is TGCAGCGTTGACCCGGGGTATGAGCAGTTCTTC.

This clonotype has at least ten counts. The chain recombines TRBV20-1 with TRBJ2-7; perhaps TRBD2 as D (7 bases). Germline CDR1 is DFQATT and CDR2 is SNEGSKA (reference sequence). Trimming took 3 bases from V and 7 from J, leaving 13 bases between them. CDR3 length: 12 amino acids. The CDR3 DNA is TGCAGTGCTAGCGGGGGGCTCTGGGAGCAGTACTTC. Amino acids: CSASGGLWEQYF.

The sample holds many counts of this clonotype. CDR3 nucleotide sequence: TGTGCCAGCAGTTTAGCGGGAGGGTACCAAGAGACCCAGTACTTC. Encoded protein: CASSLAGGYQETQYF. The chain is built from TRBV12-3 or TRBV12-4 and TRBJ2-5; 7 nucleotides line up with TRBD2. The CDR3 runs to 15 residues. J was trimmed by 0 bases and V by 0 bases; bases with no gene match: 1.

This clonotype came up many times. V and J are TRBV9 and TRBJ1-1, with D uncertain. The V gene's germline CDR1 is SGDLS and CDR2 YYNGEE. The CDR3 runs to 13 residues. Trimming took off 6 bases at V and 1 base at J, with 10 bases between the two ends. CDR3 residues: CASTLGPNTEAFF. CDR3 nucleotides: TGTGCCAGCACCCTCGGACCGAACACTGAAGCTTTCTTT.

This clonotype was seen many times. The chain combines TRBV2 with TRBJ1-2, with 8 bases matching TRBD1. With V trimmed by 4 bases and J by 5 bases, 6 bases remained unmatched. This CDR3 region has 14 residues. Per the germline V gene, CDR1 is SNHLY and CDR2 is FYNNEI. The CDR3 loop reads CASSARTGRYGYTF. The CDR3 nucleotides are TGTGCCAGCAGTGCCCGGACAGGGCGATATGGCTACACCTTC.

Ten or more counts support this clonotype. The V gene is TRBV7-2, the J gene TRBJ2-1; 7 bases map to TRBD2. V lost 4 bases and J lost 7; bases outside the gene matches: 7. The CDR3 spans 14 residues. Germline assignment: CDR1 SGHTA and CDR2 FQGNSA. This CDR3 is CASSWGLGGNEQFF. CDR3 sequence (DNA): TGTGCCAGCAGCTGGGGTCTCGGGGGGAATGAGCAGTTCTTC.

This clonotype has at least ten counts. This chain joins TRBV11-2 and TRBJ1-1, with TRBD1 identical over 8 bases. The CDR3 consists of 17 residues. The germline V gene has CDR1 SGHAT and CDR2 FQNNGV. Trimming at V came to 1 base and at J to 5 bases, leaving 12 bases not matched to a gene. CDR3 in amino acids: CASSLVLGGQGRTEAFF. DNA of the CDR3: TGTGCCAGCAGCTTAGTTTTAGGCGGACAGGGAAGAACTGAAGCTTTCTTT.

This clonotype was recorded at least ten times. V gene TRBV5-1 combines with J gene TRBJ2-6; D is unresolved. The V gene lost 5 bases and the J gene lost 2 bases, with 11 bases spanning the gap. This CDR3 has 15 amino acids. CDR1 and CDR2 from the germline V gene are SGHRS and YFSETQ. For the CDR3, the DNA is TGCGCCAGCAGTCTCCCGCGGCCTGGGGCCAACGTCCTGACTTTC. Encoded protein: CASSLPRPGANVLTF.

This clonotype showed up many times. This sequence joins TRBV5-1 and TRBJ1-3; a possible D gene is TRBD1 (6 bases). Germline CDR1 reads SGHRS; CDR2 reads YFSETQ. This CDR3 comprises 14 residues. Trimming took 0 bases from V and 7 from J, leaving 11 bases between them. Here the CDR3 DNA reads TGCGCCAGCAGCTTGGATGGGGGGCTGAACACCATATATTTT. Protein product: CASSLDGGLNTIYF.

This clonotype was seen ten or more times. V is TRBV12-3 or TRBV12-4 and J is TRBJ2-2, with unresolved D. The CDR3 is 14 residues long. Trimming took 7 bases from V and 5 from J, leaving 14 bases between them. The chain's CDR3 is CASTPDGSTGELFF. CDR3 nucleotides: TGTGCCAGCACCCCGGACGGATCTACCGGGGAGCTGTTTTTT.

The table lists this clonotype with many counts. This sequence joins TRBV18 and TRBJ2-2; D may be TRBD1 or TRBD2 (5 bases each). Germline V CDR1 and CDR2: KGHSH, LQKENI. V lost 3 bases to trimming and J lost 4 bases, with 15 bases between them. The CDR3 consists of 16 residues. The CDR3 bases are TGTGCCAGCTCACCCCCCGGGACGGCCAGCACCGGGGAGCTGTTTTTT. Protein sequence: CASSPPGTASTGELFF. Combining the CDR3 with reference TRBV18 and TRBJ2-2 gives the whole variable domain NAGVMQNPRHLVRRRGQEARLRCSPMKGHSHVYWYRQLPEEGLKFMVYLQKENIIDESGMPKERFSAEFPKEGPSILRIQQVVRGDSAAYFCASSPPGTASTGELFFGEGSRLTVL.

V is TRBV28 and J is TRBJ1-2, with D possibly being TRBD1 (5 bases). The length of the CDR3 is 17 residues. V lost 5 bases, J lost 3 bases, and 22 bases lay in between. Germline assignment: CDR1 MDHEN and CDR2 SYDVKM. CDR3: CASSQTGITNFDYGYTF. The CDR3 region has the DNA TGTGCCAGCAGTCAAACAGGAATAACAAACTTTGACTATGGCTACACCTTC.

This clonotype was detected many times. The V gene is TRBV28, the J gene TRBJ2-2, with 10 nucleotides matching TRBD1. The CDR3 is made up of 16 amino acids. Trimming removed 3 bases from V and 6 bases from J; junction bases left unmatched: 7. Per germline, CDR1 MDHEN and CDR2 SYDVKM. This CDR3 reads CASSFPGQGYSGELFF. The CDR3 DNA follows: TGTGCCAGCAGTTTTCCGGGACAGGGGTACTCCGGGGAGCTGTTTTTT. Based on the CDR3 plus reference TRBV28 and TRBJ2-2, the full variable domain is DVKVTQSSRYLVKRTGEKVFLECVQDMDHENMFWYRQDPGLGLRLIYFSYDVKMKEKGDIPEGYSVSREKKERFSLILESASTNQTSMYLCASSFPGQGYSGELFFGEGSRLTVL.

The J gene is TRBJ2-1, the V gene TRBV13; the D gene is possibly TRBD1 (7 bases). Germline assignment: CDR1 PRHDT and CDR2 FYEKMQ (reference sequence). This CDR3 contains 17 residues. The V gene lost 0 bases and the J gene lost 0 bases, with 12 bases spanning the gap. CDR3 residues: CASSLGRDRFSYNEQFF. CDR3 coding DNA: TGTGCCAGCAGCTTAGGGCGGGACAGATTCTCCTACAATGAGCAGTTCTTC. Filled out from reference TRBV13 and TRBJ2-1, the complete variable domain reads AAGVIQSPRHLIKEKRETATLKCYPIPRHDTVYWYQQGPGQDPQFLISFYEKMQSDKGSIPDRFSAQQFSDYHSELNMSSLELGDSALYFCASSLGRDRFSYNEQFFGPGTRLTVL.

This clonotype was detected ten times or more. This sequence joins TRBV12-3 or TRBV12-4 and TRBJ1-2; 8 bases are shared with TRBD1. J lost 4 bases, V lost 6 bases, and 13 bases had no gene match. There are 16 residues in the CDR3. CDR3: CASSRETGAPSYGYTF. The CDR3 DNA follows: TGTGCCAGCAGCCGTGAGACAGGGGCGCCTTCCTATGGCTACACCTTC.

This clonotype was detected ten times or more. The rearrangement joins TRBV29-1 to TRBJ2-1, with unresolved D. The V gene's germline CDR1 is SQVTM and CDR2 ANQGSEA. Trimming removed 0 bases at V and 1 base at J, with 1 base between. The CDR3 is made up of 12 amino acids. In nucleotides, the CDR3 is TGCAGCGTTGAAGAGTCCTACAATGAGCAGTTCTTC. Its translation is CSVEESYNEQFF.

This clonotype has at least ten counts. The CDR3 nucleotides are TGCAGTGCTAGCGCGCCAACCTACAATGAGCAGTTCTTC. Its protein is CSASAPTYNEQFF. The rearrangement links TRBV20-1 to TRBJ2-1, with D uncertain. The CDR3 consists of 13 residues. V lost 3 bases, J lost 2 bases, and 8 bases lay in between. Germline-derived CDR1 and CDR2 are DFQATT and SNEGSKA (reference sequence).

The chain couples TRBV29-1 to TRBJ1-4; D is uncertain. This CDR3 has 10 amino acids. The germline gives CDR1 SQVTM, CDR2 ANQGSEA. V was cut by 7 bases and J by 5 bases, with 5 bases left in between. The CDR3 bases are TGCAGCGCCTCCAATGAAAAACTGTTTTTT. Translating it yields CSASNEKLFF.

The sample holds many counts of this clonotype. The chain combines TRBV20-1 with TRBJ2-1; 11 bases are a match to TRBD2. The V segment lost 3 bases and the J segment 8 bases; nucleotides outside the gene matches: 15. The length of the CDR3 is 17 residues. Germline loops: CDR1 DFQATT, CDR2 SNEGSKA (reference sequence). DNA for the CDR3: TGCAGTGCTAGGGAACTAGCGGGAGACTCCATTTTTGATGAGCAGTTCTTC. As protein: CSARELAGDSIFDEQFF.